The present T cell receptor beta chain was sequenced within a study of a mutant IDH1 vaccine in newly diagnosed glioma. On the study more broadly: Vaccinations, eight in total, occurred in weeks 1, 3, 5, 7, 11, 15, 19, 23.

This clone has a single count. Its antigen is still unknown. Clones were sequenced by immunoSEQ multiplex PCR, and TCRdb holds only the in-frame ones, with some missing. The sample has about 110,000 clones; roughly nine tenths are singletons. Time point reported: week 11, during vaccination. Doses of 300 ug of mutant IDH1 20-mer peptide were given with topical imiquimod. This CDR3 contains 12 residues. The germline V gene has CDR1 SGHVS and CDR2 FQNEAQ. Deletions cut 7 bases from V and 4 bases from J, with 10 bases between. The origin of this receptor is a woman aged 50 to 60 with glioma. V gene TRBV7-8 combines with J gene TRBJ1-1, with no clear D. Here the sequenced sample was PBMCs, taken from a glioma patient whose treatment included an IDH1 peptide vaccine. This CDR3 is CASTSGSTEAFF. CDR3 sequence (DNA): TGTGCCAGCACTTCCGGGAGCACTGAAGCTTTCTTT.